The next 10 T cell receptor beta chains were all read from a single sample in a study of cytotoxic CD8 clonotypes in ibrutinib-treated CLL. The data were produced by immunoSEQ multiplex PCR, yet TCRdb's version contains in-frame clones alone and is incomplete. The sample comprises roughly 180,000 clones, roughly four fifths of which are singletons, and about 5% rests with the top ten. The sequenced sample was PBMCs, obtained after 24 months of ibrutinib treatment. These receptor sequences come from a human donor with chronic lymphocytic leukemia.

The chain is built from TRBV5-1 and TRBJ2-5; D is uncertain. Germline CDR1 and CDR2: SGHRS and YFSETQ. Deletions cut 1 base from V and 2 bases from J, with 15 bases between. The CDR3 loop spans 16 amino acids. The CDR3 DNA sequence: TGCGCCAGCAGCTTGAACGCTGGACCTCGGCAAGAGACCCAGTACTTC. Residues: CASSLNAGPRQETQYF.

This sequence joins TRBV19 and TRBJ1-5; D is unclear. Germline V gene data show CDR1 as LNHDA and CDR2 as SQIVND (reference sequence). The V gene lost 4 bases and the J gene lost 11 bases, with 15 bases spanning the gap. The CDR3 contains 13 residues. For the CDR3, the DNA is TGTGCCAGTAGTACAGGACGACGACCGGCCCAGCATTTT. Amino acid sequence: CASSTGRRPAQHF.

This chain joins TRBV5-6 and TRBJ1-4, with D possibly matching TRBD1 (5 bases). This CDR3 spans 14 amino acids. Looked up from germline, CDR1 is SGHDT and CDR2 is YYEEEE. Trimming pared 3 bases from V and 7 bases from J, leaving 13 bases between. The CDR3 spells CASSWGGRSEKLFF. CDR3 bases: TGTGCCAGCAGCTGGGGGGGTCGTAGTGAAAAACTGTTTTTT.

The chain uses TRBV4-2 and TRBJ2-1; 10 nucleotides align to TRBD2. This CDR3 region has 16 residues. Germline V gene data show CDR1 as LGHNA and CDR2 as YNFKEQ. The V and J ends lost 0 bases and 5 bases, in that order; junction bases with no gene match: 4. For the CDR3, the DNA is TGTGCCAGCAGCCAAGAACTAGCGGGAACCAACAATGAGCAGTTCTTC. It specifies CASSQELAGTNNEQFF.

CDR3 bases: TGTGCCAGCAGGGCCACCGGGACAGGGACTTACGAGCAGTACTTC. It codes for CASRATGTGTYEQYF. The V gene is TRBV28, the J gene TRBJ2-7; TRBD1 matches at 9 bases. From germline, CDR1 is MDHEN and CDR2 SYDVKM. The CDR3 is made up of 15 amino acids. V lost 6 bases to trimming and J lost 4 bases; unmatched junction nucleotides: 10.

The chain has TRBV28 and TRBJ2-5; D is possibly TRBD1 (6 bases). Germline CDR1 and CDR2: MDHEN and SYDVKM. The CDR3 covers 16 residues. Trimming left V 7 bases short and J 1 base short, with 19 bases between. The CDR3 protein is CASTIHARGTQETQYF. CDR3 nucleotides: TGTGCCAGCACCATTCACGCCAGGGGCACCCAAGAGACCCAGTACTTC.

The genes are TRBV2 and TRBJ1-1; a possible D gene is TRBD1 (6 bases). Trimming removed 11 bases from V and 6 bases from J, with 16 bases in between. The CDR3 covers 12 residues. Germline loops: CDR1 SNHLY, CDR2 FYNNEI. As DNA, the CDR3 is TGTGCCGCCACGCAAGGGGGACCTGAAGCTTTCTTT. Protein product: CAATQGGPEAFF. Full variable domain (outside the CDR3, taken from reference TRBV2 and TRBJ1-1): EPEVTQTPSHQVTQMGQEVILRCVPISNHLYFYWYRQILGQKVEFLVSFYNNEISEKSEIFDDQFSVERPDGSNFTLKIRSTKLEDSAMYFCAATQGGPEAFFGQGTRLTVV.

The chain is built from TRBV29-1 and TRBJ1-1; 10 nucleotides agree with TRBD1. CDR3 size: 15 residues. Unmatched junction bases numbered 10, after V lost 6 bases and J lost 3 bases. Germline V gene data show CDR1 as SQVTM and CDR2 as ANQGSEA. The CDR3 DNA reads TGCAGCGTCGACAGGGGGCAAAGGGGGTACACTGAAGCTTTCTTT. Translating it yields CSVDRGQRGYTEAFF.

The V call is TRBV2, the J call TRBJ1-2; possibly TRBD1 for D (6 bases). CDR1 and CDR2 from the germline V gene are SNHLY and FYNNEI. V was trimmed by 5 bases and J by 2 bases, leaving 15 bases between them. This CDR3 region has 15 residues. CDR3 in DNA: TGTGCCAGCAGTCGGCTTCAGGGGAGGAACTATGGCTACACCTTC. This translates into CASSRLQGRNYGYTF. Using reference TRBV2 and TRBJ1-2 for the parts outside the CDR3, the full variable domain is EPEVTQTPSHQVTQMGQEVILRCVPISNHLYFYWYRQILGQKVEFLVSFYNNEISEKSEIFDDQFSVERPDGSNFTLKIRSTKLEDSAMYFCASSRLQGRNYGYTFGSGTRLTVV.

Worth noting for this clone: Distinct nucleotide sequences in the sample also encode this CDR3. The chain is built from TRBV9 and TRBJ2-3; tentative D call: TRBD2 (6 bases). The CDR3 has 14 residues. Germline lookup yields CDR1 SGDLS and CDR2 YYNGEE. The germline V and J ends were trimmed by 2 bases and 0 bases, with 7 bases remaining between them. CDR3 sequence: CASSVGGSTDTQYF. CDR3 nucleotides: TGTGCCAGCAGCGTCGGGGGAAGCACAGATACGCAGTATTTT. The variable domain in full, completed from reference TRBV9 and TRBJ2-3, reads DSGVTQTPKHLITATGQRVTLRCSPRSGDLSVYWYQQSLDQGLQFLIQYYNGEERAKGNILERFSAQQFPDLHSELNLSSLELGDSALYFCASSVGGSTDTQYFGPGTRLTVL.